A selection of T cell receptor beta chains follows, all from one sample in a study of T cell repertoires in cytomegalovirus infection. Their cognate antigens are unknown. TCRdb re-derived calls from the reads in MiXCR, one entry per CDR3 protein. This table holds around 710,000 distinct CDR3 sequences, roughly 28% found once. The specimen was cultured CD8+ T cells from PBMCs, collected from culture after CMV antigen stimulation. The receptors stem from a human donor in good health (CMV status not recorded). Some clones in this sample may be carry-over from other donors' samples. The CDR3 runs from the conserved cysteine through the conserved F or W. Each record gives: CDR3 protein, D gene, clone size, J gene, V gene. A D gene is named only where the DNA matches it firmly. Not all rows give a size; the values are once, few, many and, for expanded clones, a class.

CASSLGETGIYNEQFF	.	many	TRBJ2-1	TRBV7-6
CAGGRGLQETQYF	.	once	TRBJ2-5	TRBV7-6
CASSIGEDREYEQYF	TRBD1	few	TRBJ2-7	TRBV19
CASSFSGGPTGELFF	.	.	TRBJ2-2	TRBV7-9
CASGSSESSYNEQFF	.	.	TRBJ2-1	TRBV12-5
CASSPNYRVGRYEQYF	.	few	TRBJ2-7	TRBV28
CASSPGTRRDYGYTF	.	few	TRBJ1-2	TRBV6-2/TRBV6-3
CASSQVVGQGGSSEQYF	.	.	TRBJ2-7	TRBV4-1
CASSEGILRWGTDTQYF	.	.	TRBJ2-3	TRBV6-1
CASSDPTGLGSYNEQFF	TRBD2	few	TRBJ2-1	TRBV2
CASSLRQTMNTEAFF	.	few	TRBJ1-1	TRBV14
CASALGVYNEQFF	.	few	TRBJ2-1	TRBV6-5
CASSLDFEGREGTEAFF	.	many	TRBJ1-1	TRBV7-9
CASSQESWGYGANVLTF	.	.	TRBJ2-6	TRBV4-1
CSASSGSSTDTQYF	.	.	TRBJ2-3	TRBV20-1
CASSLLSISSTDTQYF	.	.	TRBJ2-3	TRBV27
CASSPHPRGSSYGYTF	.	few	TRBJ1-2	TRBV27
CASSRVLGRETQYF	.	many	TRBJ2-5	TRBV12-3/TRBV12-4
CASSLAPGGEKLFF	.	many	TRBJ1-4	TRBV12-3/TRBV12-4
CASSEVEVLYGYTF	.	once	TRBJ1-2	TRBV2
CASSQYSGEPSGANVLTF	.	.	TRBJ2-6	TRBV4-3
CASSPAAYNEQFF	.	few	TRBJ2-1	TRBV27
CASIVTRRGAFF	.	few	TRBJ1-1	TRBV2
CASSLASSGRRDEQFF	TRBD2	many	TRBJ2-1	TRBV7-8
CATSEPPQGGGINYGYTF	.	.	TRBJ1-2	TRBV24-1
CASSWDVLSNTEAFF	.	.	TRBJ1-1	TRBV12-3/TRBV12-4
CASSQVLTGGNTEAFF	TRBD1	.	TRBJ1-1	TRBV4-1
CASSNTGDFPSYNEQFF	.	.	TRBJ2-1	TRBV6-6
CASSLSGLGTYEQYF	.	.	TRBJ2-7	TRBV27
CASSSTSGGREEFF	TRBD2	.	TRBJ2-1	TRBV7-9
CASSLTGTGYEQYF	.	many	TRBJ2-7	TRBV7-8